The 24 T cell receptor beta chains below all came from one sample that was sequenced in a study of cytomegalovirus exposure and HLA in healthy donors. The PCR had 60 Vbeta and 13 Jbeta primers. Sequencing was performed with immunoSEQ multiplex PCR; in TCRdb, only in-frame clones are kept and a portion is missing. The sample lists about 230,000 clones, around nine tenths seen once, with roughly 0.99% in the top ten. Sequencing was carried out using PBMCs. The receptors shown here come from a woman aged 18-29 years in good health and CMV-seronegative.

The chain employs TRBV5-4 and TRBJ2-1; 8 positions match TRBD2. The CDR3 loop spans 14 amino acids. Looked up from germline, CDR1 is SGHNT and CDR2 is YYREEE (reference sequence). J was trimmed by 2 bases and V by 5 bases; bases with no gene match: 3. DNA for the CDR3: TGTGCCAGCAGACCGGGACTAGCCTACAATGAGCAGTTCTTC. As protein: CASRPGLAYNEQFF.

This sequence joins TRBV7-6 and TRBJ2-1; 9 bases line up with TRBD2. This CDR3 is 16 amino acids long. Losses at the gene ends were 6 bases for V and 7 bases for J; bases not matched to a gene: 13. Germline CDR1 SGHVS, CDR2 FNYEAQ. CDR3 coding DNA: TGTGCCAGCAGGGCAGAGTTTGGACTAGCGCGGAATGAGCAGTTCTTC. It translates to CASRAEFGLARNEQFF.

This chain connects TRBV7-6 to TRBJ1-4; TRBD1 agrees at 8 bases. The CDR3 runs to 16 residues. CDR1 and CDR2 from the germline V gene are SGHVS and FNYEAQ. V lost 4 bases and J lost 0; bases outside the gene matches: 4. In nucleotides, the CDR3 is TGTGCCAGCAGCTCGACAGGGGAGGCAACTAATGAAAAACTGTTTTTT. Protein sequence: CASSSTGEATNEKLFF.

J is TRBJ2-7 and V is TRBV27; 8 bases are a match to TRBD1. J gave up 3 bases and V 5 bases, and 9 bases lay outside the gene matches. The length of the CDR3 is 15 residues. The germline V gene has CDR1 MNHEY and CDR2 SMNVEV (reference sequence). The CDR3 nucleotides are TGTGCCAGCAGTCTGCCCGGACAGGGTTTCTACGAGCAGTACTTC. Residues: CASSLPGQGFYEQYF.

This rearrangement joins TRBV9 to TRBJ2-7; tentative D call: TRBD1 (6 bases). The CDR3 covers 15 residues. Germline loops: CDR1 SGDLS, CDR2 YYNGEE. Trimming shortened V by 0 bases and J by 2 bases, and 12 bases separated the two germline ends. CDR3 coding DNA: TGTGCCAGCAGCGTAGCTATGGGGGCGGCCTACGAGCAGTACTTC. Translated: CASSVAMGAAYEQYF. Supplemented by reference TRBV9 and TRBJ2-7, the full variable domain reads DSGVTQTPKHLITATGQRVTLRCSPRSGDLSVYWYQQSLDQGLQFLIQYYNGEERAKGNILERFSAQQFPDLHSELNLSSLELGDSALYFCASSVAMGAAYEQYFGPGTRLTVT.

This chain joins TRBV10-2 and TRBJ1-3; 7 positions match TRBD1. The length of the CDR3 is 16 residues. In germline, CDR1 is WSHSY, CDR2 SAAADI. J was trimmed by 4 bases and V by 7 bases; bases with no gene match: 13. The CDR3 is CASKLGQPRRGNTIYF. The CDR3 bases are TGCGCCAGCAAGTTGGGACAGCCCCGAAGGGGAAACACCATATATTTT.

The V and J genes are TRBV5-1 and TRBJ2-7; 9 positions agree with TRBD1. The CDR3 extends over 18 amino acids. Germline V gives CDR1 SGHRS, CDR2 YFSETQ. V shed 0 bases, J shed 2 bases, and the junction held 12 bases outside the gene matches. The CDR3 loop is CASSLGGQGKGFPYEQYF. In nucleotides, the CDR3 is TGCGCCAGCAGCTTGGGGGGACAGGGAAAGGGGTTCCCCTACGAGCAGTACTTC. The variable domain in full, completed from reference TRBV5-1 and TRBJ2-7, reads KAGVTQTPRYLIKTRGQQVTLSCSPISGHRSVSWYQQTPGQGLQFLFEYFSETQRNKGNFPGRFSGRQFSNSRSEMNVSTLELGDSALYLCASSLGGQGKGFPYEQYFGPGTRLTVT.

The chain employs TRBV10-2 and TRBJ2-7; D perhaps matches TRBD2 (6 bases). Trimming removed 3 bases at V and 1 base at J, with 13 bases between. The CDR3 is 15 amino acids. CDR1 and CDR2 (germline): WSHSY, SAAADI. The CDR3 sequence: CASSDPGLRSYEQYF. CDR3 in DNA: TGCGCCAGCAGTGACCCGGGACTTAGGTCCTACGAGCAGTACTTC.

This clone was counted once. V usage is TRBV2 and J usage is TRBJ1-1, with D perhaps matching TRBD1 (6 bases). V lost 5 bases and J 6 bases, leaving 19 bases between the germline ends. From germline, CDR1 is SNHLY and CDR2 FYNNEI. CDR3 length equals 15 residues. CDR3 sequence (DNA): TGTGCCAGCAGTCAGGGGCAGGTCCCCGGGGCTGAAGCTTTCTTT. Amino acids: CASSQGQVPGAEAFF. The entire variable domain, with the rest obtained from reference TRBV2 and TRBJ1-1, is as follows: EPEVTQTPSHQVTQMGQEVILRCVPISNHLYFYWYRQILGQKVEFLVSFYNNEISEKSEIFDDQFSVERPDGSNFTLKIRSTKLEDSAMYFCASSQGQVPGAEAFFGQGTRLTVV.

The genes are TRBV2 and TRBJ1-5; D gene uncertain. The CDR3 spans 15 residues. The V and J ends lost 0 bases and 0 bases respectively, with 6 bases between them. Germline V lookup: CDR1 SNHLY, CDR2 FYNNEI. The CDR3 spells CASSEALVSNQPQHF. CDR3 coding DNA: TGTGCCAGCAGTGAAGCACTTGTTAGCAATCAGCCCCAGCATTTT.

In DNA form, the CDR3 reads TGTGCCAGCAGCCAAGGGGACAGGGATGCCGGGGAGCTGTTTTTT. This encodes CASSQGDRDAGELFF. This rearrangement joins TRBV4-2 to TRBJ2-2, with TRBD1 identical over 9 bases. Losses at the gene ends were 1 base for V and 6 bases for J; bases not matched to a gene: 3. Germline V CDR1 and CDR2: LGHNA, YNFKEQ. CDR3 size: 15 residues.

This chain links TRBV15 with TRBJ1-1; a weak D match, TRBD1 (6 bases). The CDR3 consists of 15 residues. In germline, CDR1 is LNHNV, CDR2 YYDKDF (reference sequence). V lost 1 base and J 2 bases, leaving 11 bases between the germline ends. The CDR3 spells CATSRVTGKNTEAFF. The DNA of the CDR3 is TGTGCCACCAGCAGAGTCACAGGGAAAAACACTGAAGCTTTCTTT. Variable domain in full (rest from reference TRBV15 and TRBJ1-1): DAMVIQNPRYQVTQFGKPVTLSCSQTLNHNVMYWYQQKSSQAPKLLFHYYDKDFNNEADTPDNFQSRRPNTSFCFLDIRSPGLGDTAMYLCATSRVTGKNTEAFFGQGTRLTVV.

V and J are TRBV27 and TRBJ2-7, with a tentative D call TRBD1 (5 bases). There are 15 residues in the CDR3. From germline, CDR1 is MNHEY and CDR2 SMNVEV (reference sequence). V was shortened by 1 base and J by 4 bases, with 14 bases between the two germline ends. For the CDR3, the DNA is TGTGCCAGCAGTTTATATTGGACAAGCCAGTACGAGCAGTACTTC. This encodes CASSLYWTSQYEQYF.

In this sample, this clone turned up once. This chain joins TRBV4-3 and TRBJ2-7; 9 nucleotides agree with TRBD1. Germline values: CDR1 LGHNA, CDR2 YSLEER. The ends lost 0 bases at V and 3 bases at J; junction bases unmatched: 9. The CDR3 consists of 17 residues. Here the CDR3 DNA reads TGCGCCAGCAGCCAAGACTCGAAGGGGACAGGGATCTACGAGCAGTACTTC. Its protein is CASSQDSKGTGIYEQYF.

The J gene is TRBJ2-7, the V gene TRBV9, with 9 bases that match TRBD1. Germline V CDR1 and CDR2: SGDLS, YYNGEE. The junction had 10 bases not matched to a gene; V was cut back by 3 bases and J by 3 bases. This CDR3 region has 16 residues. CDR3 loop: CASSASGGTGHYEQYF. Written as DNA, the CDR3 is TGTGCCAGCAGCGCGTCCGGGGGGACAGGGCACTACGAGCAGTACTTC.

The rearrangement joins TRBV11-2 to TRBJ1-2; the match to TRBD1 covers 7 bases. The germline V gene has CDR1 SGHAT and CDR2 FQNNGV. J lost 3 bases, V lost 2 bases, and 3 bases had no gene match. CDR3 length equals 14 residues. The CDR3 DNA is TGTGCCAGCAGCTTACATACAGGGGACTATGGCTACACCTTC. Protein sequence: CASSLHTGDYGYTF.

The chain couples TRBV27 to TRBJ2-3; 7 bases are shared with TRBD2. Germline V lookup: CDR1 MNHEY, CDR2 SMNVEV (reference sequence). The ends lost 2 bases at V and 6 bases at J; junction bases unmatched: 5. This CDR3 region has 14 residues. The CDR3 bases are TGTGCCAGCAGTTTAGCCCTAGCGGTGGATACGCAGTATTTT. Amino acid sequence: CASSLALAVDTQYF.

Written as DNA, the CDR3 is TGTGCCTGGACTACACGGGGATCCTACAATGAGCAGTTCTTC. Its translation is CAWTTRGSYNEQFF. The rearrangement uses TRBV30 and TRBJ2-1; possible D gene TRBD2, 5 bases. Germline V gene data show CDR1 as GTSNPN and CDR2 as SVGIG (reference sequence). Trimming removed 4 bases from V and 1 base from J, with 11 bases in between. The CDR3 consists of 14 residues.

The gene calls are TRBV2 and TRBJ1-1, with a tentative D call TRBD1 (5 bases). CDR3 length: 14 amino acids. Germline V gives CDR1 SNHLY, CDR2 FYNNEI. V was cut by 3 bases and J by 3 bases, with 11 bases left in between. CDR3 in DNA: TGTGCCAGCAGTGACGAGGAGGGGTACACTGAAGCTTTCTTT. Translation: CASSDEEGYTEAFF.

The CDR3 DNA reads TGCGCCAGCAGCCAAGAGGCAACAGGGGGAGAAAACGGGGAGCTGTTTTTT. This encodes CASSQEATGGENGELFF. This sequence joins TRBV4-3 and TRBJ2-2; 8 bases fit TRBD1. Germline CDR1 reads LGHNA; CDR2 reads YSLEER. V lost 0 bases and J lost 7; bases outside the gene matches: 10. The CDR3 runs to 17 residues.

The CDR3: CASSLVGGTYEQYF. The CDR3 DNA is TGTGCCAGCAGTTTGGTCGGCGGAACCTACGAGCAGTACTTC. The chain is built from TRBV27 and TRBJ2-7; no firm D call. The CDR3 loop spans 14 amino acids. Germline CDR1 MNHEY, CDR2 SMNVEV (reference sequence). The germline V and J ends were trimmed by 3 bases and 2 bases, with 11 bases remaining between them.

The genes are TRBV7-2 and TRBJ2-5; TRBD2 matches at 10 bases. J gave up 4 bases and V 11 bases, and 13 bases lay outside the gene matches. The CDR3 is made up of 15 amino acids. CDR1 and CDR2 (germline): SGHTA, FQGNSA. In DNA form, the CDR3 reads TGTGCCTCACGAAAAGCGGGGGGGTATGGAGAGACCCAGTACTTC. Translated: CASRKAGGYGETQYF.

The chain joins TRBV2 to TRBJ1-5; a possible D gene is TRBD1 (5 bases). V was clipped by 4 bases and J by 6 bases, with 10 bases between them. The CDR3 covers 13 residues. Germline CDR1 reads SNHLY; CDR2 reads FYNNEI. CDR3 coding DNA: TGTGCCAGCAGTGGAGAAGGGGTTCAGCCCCAGCATTTT. The encoded protein is CASSGEGVQPQHF.

The rearrangement joins TRBV6-6 to TRBJ1-4, with TRBD1 matching 7 bases. Germline loops: CDR1 MNHNY, CDR2 SVGAGI (reference sequence). This CDR3 has 16 residues. The J segment lost 8 bases and the V segment lost 2 bases, leaving 11 bases of the junction unmatched. DNA of the CDR3: TGTGCCAGCAGTTACATTGGTCCCGGGACAGCAGAAAAACTGTTTTTT. This codes for CASSYIGPGTAEKLFF.